This TCR beta chain was identified in a study of radiotherapy plus CTLA-4 blockade in lung cancer. Turning to the study itself: Disease control was present in around a third of patients, and objective responses in 18%. General observations from the study: Reportedly, early blood T cell clone dynamics best predicted response, with interferon-beta. Blood TCR clones of tumor origin expanded after radiotherapy plus ipilimumab.

This clone is medium-sized. Its antigen is as yet unknown. Participants had chemo-refractory metastatic non-small-cell lung cancer and were treated with focal radiation plus ipilimumab CTLA-4 blockade. Repertoires were generated with immunoSEQ multiplex PCR, while TCRdb's copy carries only in-frame clones and drops some. The profile shows some 45,000 clones, 60% to 80% of them singletons. The CDR3 has 14 amino acids. Trimming left V 3 bases short and J 4 bases short, with 12 bases between. Looked up from germline, CDR1 is WSHSY and CDR2 is SAAADI. This clonotype was sampled from a human donor with non-small cell lung cancer who had stable disease on radiotherapy plus ipilimumab. This material consisted of peripheral blood, taken from a patient treated with radiotherapy plus ipilimumab. The chain joins TRBV10-2 to TRBJ1-1, with D unresolved. CDR3 residues: CASSDSRGSTEAFF. The CDR3 DNA is TGCGCCAGCAGTGATTCACGGGGAAGCACTGAAGCTTTCTTT.